The 25 T cell receptor beta chains reported below all come from one sample, sequenced in a study of cytomegalovirus exposure and HLA in healthy donors. Researchers ran the PCR with 60 Vbeta and 13 Jbeta primers. Only in-frame clones appear in the TCRdb table, and some are missing; sequencing was by immunoSEQ multiplex PCR. Counted here are 60,000 or so clones, around 77% occurring once; the ten biggest clones make up approximately 3.4%. The specimen was PBMCs. Every receptor here comes from a woman in her thirties or forties in good health and CMV-seropositive.

This sequence joins TRBV5-6 and TRBJ2-5; possibly TRBD2 for D (5 bases). CDR1 and CDR2 from the germline V gene are SGHDT and YYEEEE. The CDR3 consists of 14 residues. Trimming cost V 0 bases and J 1 base, with 7 bases left between them. Written as DNA, the CDR3 is TGTGCCAGCAGCTTGGCGGGGATCCAAGAGACCCAGTACTTC. This encodes CASSLAGIQETQYF.

This sequence joins TRBV6-1 and TRBJ1-1; 8 bases line up with TRBD1. The CDR3 is made up of 17 amino acids. With 4 bases clipped from V and 1 base from J, the junction kept 11 bases outside the gene matches. The V gene's germline CDR1 is MNHNS and CDR2 SASEGT. The CDR3 is CASSGQGAYLENTEAFF. The CDR3 coding sequence is TGTGCCAGCAGTGGGCAGGGGGCTTATCTGGAGAACACTGAAGCTTTCTTT.

In this sample, this clone turned up a few times. This chain uses TRBV19 with TRBJ1-2; 10 bases are shared with TRBD1. V lost 5 bases, J lost 7 bases, and 10 bases stayed unmatched. This CDR3 is 15 amino acids long. Germline V gene lookup returns CDR1 LNHDA and CDR2 SQIVND (reference sequence). This CDR3 reads CASSRDRGHLVGYTF. Here the CDR3 DNA reads TGTGCCAGTAGTCGCGACAGGGGGCACTTGGTTGGCTACACCTTC. The entire variable domain, with the rest obtained from reference TRBV19 and TRBJ1-2, is as follows: DGGITQSPKYLFRKEGQNVTLSCEQNLNHDAMYWYRQDPGQGLRLIYYSQIVNDFQKGDIAEGYSVSREKKESFPLTVTSAQKNPTAFYLCASSRDRGHLVGYTFGSGTRLTVV.

A few counts support this clone. The chain has TRBV5-4 and TRBJ1-1; 12 bases match TRBD1. The germline gives CDR1 SGHNT, CDR2 YYREEE (reference sequence). The CDR3 consists of 15 residues. With V trimmed by 5 bases and J by 5 bases, 7 bases remained unmatched. Written as DNA, the CDR3 is TGTGCCAGCAGTTCCGGGGACAGGGGGCTTACTGAAGCTTTCTTT. Protein sequence: CASSSGDRGLTEAFF. Filled out from reference TRBV5-4 and TRBJ1-1, the complete variable domain reads ETGVTQSPTHLIKTRGQQVTLRCSSQSGHNTVSWYQQALGQGPQFIFQYYREEENGRGNFPPRFSGLQFPNYSSELNVNALELDDSALYLCASSSGDRGLTEAFFGQGTRLTVV.

This chain joins TRBV6-1 and TRBJ1-1; 7 nucleotides line up with TRBD1. The CDR3 totals 14 residues. Unmatched junction bases numbered 7, after V lost 5 bases and J lost 4 bases. Germline loops: CDR1 MNHNS, CDR2 SASEGT. The CDR3 DNA reads TGTGCCAGCAGTCGAACGACAGGGCCCACTGAAGCTTTCTTT. It encodes CASSRTTGPTEAFF.

The V call is TRBV30, the J call TRBJ2-1, with D unresolved. Trimming took 2 bases from V and 4 from J, leaving 12 bases between them. Germline-derived CDR1 and CDR2 are GTSNPN and SVGIG (reference sequence). The CDR3 runs to 14 residues. For the CDR3, the DNA is TGTGCCTGGAGTCGTCCCCCTCTTTACAATGAGCAGTTCTTC. The encoded protein is CAWSRPPLYNEQFF. Complete variable domain (other parts from reference TRBV30 and TRBJ2-1): SQTIHQWPATLVQPVGSPLSLECTVEGTSNPNLYWYRQAAGRGLQLLFYSVGIGQISSEVPQNLSASRPQDRQFILSSKKLLLSDSGFYLCAWSRPPLYNEQFFGPGTRLTVL.

The chain uses TRBV30 and TRBJ1-3; D is unresolved. This CDR3 is built from 14 residues. Germline V gene data show CDR1 as GTSNPN and CDR2 as SVGIG (reference sequence). Trimming took 0 bases from V and 8 from J, leaving 14 bases between them. The CDR3 sequence: CAWSVLSGKDTIYF. DNA for the CDR3: TGTGCCTGGAGTGTACTATCGGGAAAGGACACCATATATTTT.

This clone was seen a single time. The chain is built from TRBV9 and TRBJ1-1; the D is unclear. Germline V gene lookup returns CDR1 SGDLS and CDR2 YYNGEE. Trimming pared 0 bases from V and 4 bases from J, leaving 7 bases between. This CDR3 spans 13 amino acids. CDR3 in DNA: TGTGCCAGCAGCGTAGTGGCGGGCACTGAAGCTTTCTTT. It translates to CASSVVAGTEAFF. The full variable domain, its missing parts supplied by reference TRBV9 and TRBJ1-1, is DSGVTQTPKHLITATGQRVTLRCSPRSGDLSVYWYQQSLDQGLQFLIQYYNGEERAKGNILERFSAQQFPDLHSELNLSSLELGDSALYFCASSVVAGTEAFFGQGTRLTVV.

Written as DNA, the CDR3 is TGTGCCAGTAGTGCTGGGGGGTGGCACGTGTATAGCAATCAGCCCCAGCATTTT. It specifies CASSAGGWHVYSNQPQHF. This chain links TRBV19 with TRBJ1-5; D is possibly TRBD1 (5 bases). The V gene lost 5 bases and the J gene lost 0 bases, with 20 bases spanning the gap. Germline CDR1 and CDR2: LNHDA and SQIVND (reference sequence). This CDR3 has 18 residues.

This chain connects TRBV18 to TRBJ2-5; 7 bases are shared with TRBD1. CDR1 and CDR2 from the germline V gene are KGHSH and LQKENI. The V gene end was trimmed by 5 bases and the J gene end by 4 bases; junction bases not matched to a gene: 7. This CDR3 has 14 amino acids. The CDR3 sequence is CASSSGQQGETQYF. In nucleotides, the CDR3 is TGTGCCAGCTCATCGGGACAGCAAGGAGAGACCCAGTACTTC.

The chain's CDR3 is CASSFRGVGGYTF. CDR3 in DNA: TGTGCCAGCAGCTTCAGGGGAGTGGGGGGCTACACCTTC. The chain recombines TRBV7-2 with TRBJ1-2; possibly TRBD1 for D (6 bases). V lost 3 bases to trimming and J lost 8 bases, with 13 bases between them. Germline CDR1 reads SGHTA; CDR2 reads FQGNSA. The CDR3 spans 13 residues.

A single count supports this clone. The rearrangement joins TRBV5-1 to TRBJ1-4; D unclear. The CDR3 is 14 residues long. Deletions cut 1 base from V and 5 bases from J, with 9 bases between. Per the germline V gene, CDR1 is SGHRS and CDR2 is YFSETQ. CDR3 sequence: CASSLFGENEKLFF. CDR3 coding DNA: TGCGCCAGCAGCTTGTTCGGGGAAAATGAAAAACTGTTTTTT.

This chain links TRBV9 with TRBJ2-7, with 9 bases that match TRBD1. Germline CDR1 SGDLS, CDR2 YYNGEE. Trimming cost V 3 bases and J 6 bases; bases outside gene matches: 10. The CDR3 runs 15 residues. The CDR3 is CASSGIQGATGEQYF. The CDR3 coding sequence is TGTGCCAGCAGCGGAATACAGGGGGCTACGGGCGAGCAGTACTTC.

CDR3 coding DNA: TGTGCCAGTAGTGCGCGGGACAGGGTAAGAAATGAGCAGTTCTTC. Its translation: CASSARDRVRNEQFF. J is TRBJ2-1 and V is TRBV19; TRBD1 agrees at 9 bases. The CDR3 spans 15 residues. The germline V gene has CDR1 LNHDA and CDR2 SQIVND (reference sequence). J gave up 7 bases and V 5 bases, and 9 bases lay outside the gene matches. The entire variable domain, with the rest obtained from reference TRBV19 and TRBJ2-1, is as follows: DGGITQSPKYLFRKEGQNVTLSCEQNLNHDAMYWYRQDPGQGLRLIYYSQIVNDFQKGDIAEGYSVSREKKESFPLTVTSAQKNPTAFYLCASSARDRVRNEQFFGPGTRLTVL.

This clone was found a few times. The J gene is TRBJ2-7, the V gene TRBV7-9; D might be TRBD1 (6 bases). The germline V gene encodes CDR1 SEHNR and CDR2 FQNEAQ (reference sequence). The CDR3 is 15 residues long. Trimming stripped 5 bases from V and 3 bases from J, with 17 bases between. The CDR3 sequence is CASSPYTGINYEQYF. The CDR3 nucleotides are TGTGCCAGCAGCCCTTACACAGGGATCAACTACGAGCAGTACTTC.

The CDR3 loop is CASGRRQLNTEAFF. Here the CDR3 DNA reads TGTGCCAGCGGCCGGAGACAGTTGAACACTGAAGCTTTCTTT. This chain uses TRBV2 with TRBJ1-1, with D possibly matching TRBD1 (5 bases). V lost 8 bases and J 0 bases, leaving 13 bases between the germline ends. Germline-derived CDR1 and CDR2 are SNHLY and FYNNEI. The CDR3 runs 14 residues. Full variable domain (outside the CDR3, taken from reference TRBV2 and TRBJ1-1): EPEVTQTPSHQVTQMGQEVILRCVPISNHLYFYWYRQILGQKVEFLVSFYNNEISEKSEIFDDQFSVERPDGSNFTLKIRSTKLEDSAMYFCASGRRQLNTEAFFGQGTRLTVV.

Concerning this clone itself: Likely a read error: the CDR3 ends without its conserved phenylalanine or tryptophan. The limits of the CDR3 on the DNA are not certain, so only TCRdb's listed CDR3 is given. The chain joins TRBV4-1 to TRBJ2-7; TRBD2 was called by the table and not checked on the DNA. Germline V lookup: CDR1 MGHRA, CDR2 YSYEKL. The CDR3 is 15 residues long, counting both termini. This CDR3 reads CASSPVGEASYEHYL.

CDR3 bases: TGTGCCTGGAGGGACAGGGGGAACTCCTATAATTCACCCCTCCACTTT. Encoded protein: CAWRDRGNSYNSPLHF. The V call is TRBV30, the J call TRBJ1-6, with 10 positions matching TRBD1. CDR3 size: 16 residues. Germline CDR1 is GTSNPN and CDR2 is SVGIG (reference sequence). The V gene end was trimmed by 3 bases and the J gene end by 0 bases; junction bases not matched to a gene: 2.

This clone was seen more than once but under ten times. The chain is built from TRBV10-3 and TRBJ2-7; TRBD1 matches at 12 bases. Unmatched junction bases numbered 7, after V lost 6 bases and J lost 7 bases. The germline V gene has CDR1 ENHRY and CDR2 SYGVKD. The CDR3 contains 14 residues. DNA of the CDR3: TGTGCCATCAGGGCGGGACAGGGGGCGCGGGAGCAGTACTTC. This gives the protein CAIRAGQGAREQYF.

The chain recombines TRBV30 with TRBJ2-6; D is ambiguous. Trimming cost V 8 bases and J 1 base, with 6 bases left between them. From germline, CDR1 is GTSNPN and CDR2 SVGIG (reference sequence). This CDR3 is 12 amino acids long. The CDR3 nucleotides read TGTGCCAAGGAGTCTGGGGCCAACGTCCTGACTTTC. This encodes CAKESGANVLTF.

The chain has TRBV30 and TRBJ2-7; 11 bases line up with TRBD1. Looked up from germline, CDR1 is GTSNPN and CDR2 is SVGIG (reference sequence). CDR3 length equals 14 residues. The V gene end was trimmed by 3 bases and the J gene end by 6 bases; junction bases not matched to a gene: 7. The CDR3 DNA sequence: TGTGCCTGGAGCCAACCGGGACAGGGGGGCGAGCAGTACTTC. It encodes CAWSQPGQGGEQYF.

V is TRBV7-9 and J is TRBJ1-4, with D uncertain. The CDR3 runs to 15 residues. Looked up from germline, CDR1 is SEHNR and CDR2 is FQNEAQ (reference sequence). V was cut by 5 bases and J by 8 bases, with 18 bases left in between. This CDR3 is CASSQGPGRDEKLFF. The CDR3 nucleotides read TGTGCCAGCAGCCAAGGGCCGGGGAGAGACGAAAAACTGTTTTTT.

The rearrangement joins TRBV10-3 to TRBJ2-5; TRBD1 might be the D (5 bases). V gave up 10 bases and J gave up 2 bases, with 14 bases separating them. CDR3 size: 13 residues. Germline lookup yields CDR1 ENHRY and CDR2 SYGVKD. The CDR3: CATLGQQQETQYF. In DNA, the CDR3 is TGTGCCACCCTGGGGCAGCAACAAGAGACCCAGTACTTC.

The gene calls are TRBV30 and TRBJ2-2, with 8 nucleotides matching TRBD1. The CDR3 covers 18 residues. V shed 5 bases, J shed 4 bases, and the junction held 18 bases outside the gene matches. The V gene's germline CDR1 is GTSNPN and CDR2 SVGIG (reference sequence). The CDR3 spells CAWLHPGIQGAGTGELFF. In nucleotides, the CDR3 is TGTGCCTGGCTTCACCCAGGGATCCAGGGGGCGGGCACCGGGGAGCTGTTTTTT.

The rearrangement links TRBV4-1 to TRBJ1-2; D gene unclear. The CDR3 loop spans 15 amino acids. The germline gives CDR1 MGHRA, CDR2 YSYEKL. V dropped 1 base and J dropped 5 bases, with 14 bases sitting between them. In nucleotides, the CDR3 is TGCGCCAGCAGCCAAGTCCCTAGGGAGCCTTATGGCTACACCTTC. Encoded protein: CASSQVPREPYGYTF.